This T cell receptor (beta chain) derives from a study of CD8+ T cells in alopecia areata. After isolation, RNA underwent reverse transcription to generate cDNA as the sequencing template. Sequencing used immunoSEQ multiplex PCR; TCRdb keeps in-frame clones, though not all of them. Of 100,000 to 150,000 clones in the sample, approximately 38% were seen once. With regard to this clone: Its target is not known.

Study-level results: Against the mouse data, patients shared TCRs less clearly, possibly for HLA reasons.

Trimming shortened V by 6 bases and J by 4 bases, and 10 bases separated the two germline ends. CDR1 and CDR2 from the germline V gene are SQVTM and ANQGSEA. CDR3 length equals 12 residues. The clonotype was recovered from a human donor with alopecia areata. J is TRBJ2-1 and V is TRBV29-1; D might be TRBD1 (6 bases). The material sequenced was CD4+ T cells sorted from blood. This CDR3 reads CSVMTGYNEQFF. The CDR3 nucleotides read TGCAGCGTAATGACAGGTTACAATGAGCAGTTCTTC.